These T cell receptor beta chains were read from a single sample in a study of OX40 agonist ivuxolimab in advanced cancers. Libraries were prepared by immunoSEQ multiplex PCR; TCRdb keeps only in-frame clonotypes and omits some of them. The sample lists roughly 20,000 clones; about 80% were seen once. This specimen consisted of CD4+ or CD8+ T cells sorted from blood, obtained in a trial of the OX40 agonist ivuxolimab. Receptors originate from an adult with an advanced solid tumor such as melanoma, head and neck, liver or kidney cancer. CDR3s include the opening cysteine and the closing phenylalanine or tryptophan. D genes are given only for firm matches. The listing skips clone size in some rows; elsewhere it reads once, few, many or a size class.

CDR3nt: TGTGCCAGCAGTGGAGGACTAGGCTCCTACGAGCAGTACTTC; CDR3aa: CASSGGLGSYEQYF; d_gene: TRBD2; v_gene: TRBV28; j_gene: TRBJ2-7; abundance: -
CDR3nt: TGTGCCAGCAGCTTAATTGGGACAGATACGCAGTATTTT; CDR3aa: CASSLIGTDTQYF; d_gene: -; v_gene: TRBV7-3; j_gene: TRBJ2-3; abundance: -
CDR3nt: TGTGCCAGCAGTGAAGGAACTAGCGGGAGTTACGAGCAGTACTTC; CDR3aa: CASSEGTSGSYEQYF; d_gene: TRBD2; v_gene: TRBV6-1; j_gene: TRBJ2-7; abundance: -
CDR3nt: TGTGCCAGCAGCTCCCCTGAGGGGGGGCCTAAGAGCTACGAGCAGTACTTC; CDR3aa: CASSSPEGGPKSYEQYF; d_gene: -; v_gene: TRBV5-6; j_gene: TRBJ2-7; abundance: -
CDR3nt: TGTGCCAGCAGCCCGGGGGCACAGGGGAGCGGTGGCTACACCTTC; CDR3aa: CASSPGAQGSGGYTF; d_gene: TRBD1; v_gene: TRBV11-2; j_gene: TRBJ1-2; abundance: -
CDR3nt: TGTGCCAGCAGTTCCGGGACAGGGGACATCTACGAGCAGTACTTC; CDR3aa: CASSSGTGDIYEQYF; d_gene: TRBD1; v_gene: TRBV6-5; j_gene: TRBJ2-7; abundance: -
CDR3nt: TGTGCCAGTAGTTGGACAGGGAACTACAATGAGCAGTTCTTC; CDR3aa: CASSWTGNYNEQFF; d_gene: TRBD1; v_gene: TRBV19; j_gene: TRBJ2-1; abundance: -
CDR3nt: TGTGCCAGCAGCTTGAGTTACAGTTACGAGCAGTACTTC; CDR3aa: CASSLSYSYEQYF; d_gene: -; v_gene: TRBV5-8; j_gene: TRBJ2-7; abundance: -
CDR3nt: TGTGCCTCGACACTATGGACAGGGCGGGAGCAGTACTTC; CDR3aa: CASTLWTGREQYF; d_gene: TRBD1; v_gene: TRBV30; j_gene: TRBJ2-7; abundance: once
CDR3nt: TGTGCCAGCAGCCCGGGACACACCGAACTCTACGAGCAGTACTTC; CDR3aa: CASSPGHTELYEQYF; d_gene: -; v_gene: TRBV5-8; j_gene: TRBJ2-7; abundance: once
CDR3nt: TGTGCTACGCTGGATAGCGGAAACACCGGGGAGCTGTTTTTT; CDR3aa: CATLDSGNTGELFF; d_gene: -; v_gene: TRBV2; j_gene: TRBJ2-2; abundance: -
CDR3nt: TGCAGCGTTGTGGAAACGACGGGGAACACTGAAGCTTTCTTT; CDR3aa: CSVVETTGNTEAFF; d_gene: -; v_gene: TRBV29-1; j_gene: TRBJ1-1; abundance: large
CDR3nt: TGCGCCAGCAGCTCAGGGGTGTTACGAGGCTACACCTTC; CDR3aa: CASSSGVLRGYTF; d_gene: -; v_gene: TRBV5-1; j_gene: TRBJ1-2; abundance: -
CDR3nt: TGTGCCTGGAGAGAATACAATGAGCAGTTCTTC; CDR3aa: CAWREYNEQFF; d_gene: -; v_gene: TRBV30; j_gene: TRBJ2-1; abundance: -
CDR3nt: TGTGCCAGCAGCCTTCTCCTTAGGAACACTGAAGCTTTCTTT; CDR3aa: CASSLLLRNTEAFF; d_gene: -; v_gene: TRBV7-9; j_gene: TRBJ1-1; abundance: -
CDR3nt: TGTGCCAGCGAGTCGGGGGCGGGAGATGACGAGCAGTACTTC; CDR3aa: CASESGAGDDEQYF; d_gene: -; v_gene: TRBV7-9; j_gene: TRBJ2-7; abundance: -
CDR3nt: TGTGCCAGCAGTTCCTCTTTGTCCTCTGAGCAGTTCTTC; CDR3aa: CASSSSLSSEQFF; d_gene: -; v_gene: TRBV6-4; j_gene: TRBJ2-1; abundance: few
CDR3nt: TGTGCCTGGAGCTGGGTCTCCTACGAGCAGTACTTC; CDR3aa: CAWSWVSYEQYF; d_gene: -; v_gene: TRBV30; j_gene: TRBJ2-7; abundance: -
CDR3nt: TGTGCCAGCAGTGCGTGGGTCCAACTCAACAGACGGGGTAAAAACATTCAGTACTTC; CDR3aa: CASSAWVQLNRRGKNIQYF; d_gene: -; v_gene: TRBV6-1; j_gene: TRBJ2-4; abundance: -
CDR3nt: TGTGCCAGCAGCCCGGTGCGAGCGGGAGGTGAAAATGAGCAGTTCTTC; CDR3aa: CASSPVRAGGENEQFF; d_gene: TRBD2; v_gene: TRBV7-9; j_gene: TRBJ2-1; abundance: -
CDR3nt: TGTGCCAGCAGCTTCTCCCTAGCGGATTCCTACGAGCAGTACTTC; CDR3aa: CASSFSLADSYEQYF; d_gene: TRBD2; v_gene: TRBV11-2; j_gene: TRBJ2-7; abundance: -
CDR3nt: TGTGCCAGCAGCGTAGTAGGGGGAGGCTCCTCTGGAAACACCATATATTTT; CDR3aa: CASSVVGGGSSGNTIYF; d_gene: -; v_gene: TRBV9; j_gene: TRBJ1-3; abundance: -
CDR3nt: TGTGCCAGCTCACCTACGGGGCCTACGAAAGGGTATGGCTACACCTTC; CDR3aa: CASSPTGPTKGYGYTF; d_gene: -; v_gene: TRBV18; j_gene: TRBJ1-2; abundance: -
CDR3nt: TGTGCCAGCAGCTTAGGCGGTGGACGGACTGAAGCTTTCTTT; CDR3aa: CASSLGGGRTEAFF; d_gene: -; v_gene: TRBV11-2; j_gene: TRBJ1-1; abundance: -
CDR3nt: TGTGCCAGCAGCTTATCGGGGACTAGCGGGAGTCCCTACGAGCAGTACTTC; CDR3aa: CASSLSGTSGSPYEQYF; d_gene: TRBD2; v_gene: TRBV7-9; j_gene: TRBJ2-7; abundance: -
CDR3nt: TGTGCCAGCAGATTACCGGGACGATCTGAAAAACTGTTTTTT; CDR3aa: CASRLPGRSEKLFF; d_gene: -; v_gene: TRBV6-1; j_gene: TRBJ1-4; abundance: -
CDR3nt: TGTGCCAGCAGAGGAGGGTCCCTCTCCTACGAGCAGTACTTC; CDR3aa: CASRGGSLSYEQYF; d_gene: -; v_gene: TRBV9; j_gene: TRBJ2-7; abundance: once
CDR3nt: TGCGCCAGCAGCCAAGGGGGGATCGTAGAGACCCAGTACTTC; CDR3aa: CASSQGGIVETQYF; d_gene: -; v_gene: TRBV4-1; j_gene: TRBJ2-5; abundance: -
CDR3nt: TGTGCCAGCAGCCCCCCACTAGCGGGAGCATCCTACAATGAGCAGTTCTTC; CDR3aa: CASSPPLAGASYNEQFF; d_gene: TRBD2; v_gene: TRBV14; j_gene: TRBJ2-1; abundance: -